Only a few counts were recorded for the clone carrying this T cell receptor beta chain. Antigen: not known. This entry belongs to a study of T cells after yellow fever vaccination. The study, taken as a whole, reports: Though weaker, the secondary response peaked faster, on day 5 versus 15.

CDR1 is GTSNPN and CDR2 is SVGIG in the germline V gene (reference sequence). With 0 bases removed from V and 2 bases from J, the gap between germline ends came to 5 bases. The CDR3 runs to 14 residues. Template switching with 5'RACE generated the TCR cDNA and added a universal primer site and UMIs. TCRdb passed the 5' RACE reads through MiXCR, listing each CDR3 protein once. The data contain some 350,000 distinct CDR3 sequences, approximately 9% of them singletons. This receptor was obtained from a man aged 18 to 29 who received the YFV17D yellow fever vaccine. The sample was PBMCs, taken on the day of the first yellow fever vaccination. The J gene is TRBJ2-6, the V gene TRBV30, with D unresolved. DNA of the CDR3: TGTGCCTGGAGTGTCTGGACTGGGGCCAACGTCCTGACTTTC. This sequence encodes CAWSVWTGANVLTF.